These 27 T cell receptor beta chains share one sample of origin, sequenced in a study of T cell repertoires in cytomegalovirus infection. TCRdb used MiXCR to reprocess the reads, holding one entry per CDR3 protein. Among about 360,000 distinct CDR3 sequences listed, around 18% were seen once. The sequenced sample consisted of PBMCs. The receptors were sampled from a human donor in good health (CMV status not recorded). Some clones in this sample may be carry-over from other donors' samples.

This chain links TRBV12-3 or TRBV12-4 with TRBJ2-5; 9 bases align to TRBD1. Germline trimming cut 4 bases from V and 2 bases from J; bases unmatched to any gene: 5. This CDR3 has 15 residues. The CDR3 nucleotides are TGTGCCAGCAGTTCGTACAGGGGGCCGCAAGAGACCCAGTACTTC. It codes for CASSSYRGPQETQYF.

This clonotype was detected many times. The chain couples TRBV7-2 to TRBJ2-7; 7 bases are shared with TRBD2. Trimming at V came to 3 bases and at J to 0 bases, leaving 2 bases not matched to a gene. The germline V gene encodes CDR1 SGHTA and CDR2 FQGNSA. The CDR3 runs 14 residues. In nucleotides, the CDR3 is TGTGCCAGCAGCTTTCAGCGGGACTCCTACGAGCAGTACTTC. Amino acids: CASSFQRDSYEQYF.

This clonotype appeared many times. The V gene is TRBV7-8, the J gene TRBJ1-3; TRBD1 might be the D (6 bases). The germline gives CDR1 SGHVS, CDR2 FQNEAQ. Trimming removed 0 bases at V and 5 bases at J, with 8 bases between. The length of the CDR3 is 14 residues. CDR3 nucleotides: TGTGCCAGCAGCTTAGCTGGGGGCCGAAACACCATATATTTT. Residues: CASSLAGGRNTIYF.

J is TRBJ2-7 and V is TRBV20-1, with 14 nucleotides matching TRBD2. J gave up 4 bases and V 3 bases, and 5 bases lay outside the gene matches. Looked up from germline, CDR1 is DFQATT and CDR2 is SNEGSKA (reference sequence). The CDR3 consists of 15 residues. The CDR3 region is CSASGTSGGVYEQYF. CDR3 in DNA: TGCAGTGCTAGCGGGACTAGCGGGGGAGTTTACGAGCAGTACTTC.

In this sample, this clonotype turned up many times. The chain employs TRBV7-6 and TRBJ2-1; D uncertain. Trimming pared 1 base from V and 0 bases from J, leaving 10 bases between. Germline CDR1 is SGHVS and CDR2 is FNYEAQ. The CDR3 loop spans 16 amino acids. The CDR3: CASSLGLRSSYNEQFF. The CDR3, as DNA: TGTGCCAGCAGCTTAGGATTACGAAGCTCCTACAATGAGCAGTTCTTC.

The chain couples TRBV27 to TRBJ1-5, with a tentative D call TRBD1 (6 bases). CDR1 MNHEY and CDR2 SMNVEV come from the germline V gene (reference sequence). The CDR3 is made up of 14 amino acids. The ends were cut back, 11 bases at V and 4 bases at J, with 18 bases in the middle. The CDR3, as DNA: TGTGCCGCAGCCCGAGGGGGGAAGAATCAGCCCCAGCATTTT. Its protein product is CAAARGGKNQPQHF.

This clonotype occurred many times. The CDR3 reads CASSLGSSALHF. CDR3 nucleotide sequence: TGTGCCAGCAGCTTAGGGTCGTCAGCCCTCCACTTT. V is TRBV7-8 and J is TRBJ1-6; D unresolved. V lost 1 base, J lost 14 bases, and 9 bases lay in between. Germline CDR1 is SGHVS and CDR2 is FQNEAQ. This CDR3 is 12 amino acids long.

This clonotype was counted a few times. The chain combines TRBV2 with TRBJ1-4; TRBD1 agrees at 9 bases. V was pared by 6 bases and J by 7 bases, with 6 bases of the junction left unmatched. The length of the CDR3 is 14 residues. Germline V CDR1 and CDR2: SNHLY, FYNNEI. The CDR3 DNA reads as TGTGCCAGCAGCGGACAGGGGCGCGGTGAAAAACTGTTTTTT. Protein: CASSGQGRGEKLFF.

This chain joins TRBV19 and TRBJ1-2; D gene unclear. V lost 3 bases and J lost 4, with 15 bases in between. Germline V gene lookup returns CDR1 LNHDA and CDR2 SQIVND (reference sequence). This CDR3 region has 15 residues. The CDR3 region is CASSITPELGYGYTF. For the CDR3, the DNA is TGTGCCAGTAGTATTACCCCGGAATTGGGCTATGGCTACACCTTC. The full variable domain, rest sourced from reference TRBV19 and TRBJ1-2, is DGGITQSPKYLFRKEGQNVTLSCEQNLNHDAMYWYRQDPGQGLRLIYYSQIVNDFQKGDIAEGYSVSREKKESFPLTVTSAQKNPTAFYLCASSITPELGYGYTFGSGTRLTVV.

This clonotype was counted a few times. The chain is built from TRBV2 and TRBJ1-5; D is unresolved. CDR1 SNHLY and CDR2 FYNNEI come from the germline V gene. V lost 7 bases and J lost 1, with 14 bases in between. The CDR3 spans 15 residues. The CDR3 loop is CASILDQWSNQPQHF. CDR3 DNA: TGTGCCAGCATCCTCGACCAATGGAGCAATCAGCCCCAGCATTTT.

The CDR3 nucleotides are TGTGCCAGCAGTTTATCGATGGGGTTCTATGGCTACACCTTC. Protein product: CASSLSMGFYGYTF. The V gene is TRBV27, the J gene TRBJ1-2; D remains ambiguous. Trimming left V 0 bases short and J 4 bases short, with 9 bases between. This CDR3 contains 14 residues. Germline V CDR1 and CDR2: MNHEY, SMNVEV (reference sequence).

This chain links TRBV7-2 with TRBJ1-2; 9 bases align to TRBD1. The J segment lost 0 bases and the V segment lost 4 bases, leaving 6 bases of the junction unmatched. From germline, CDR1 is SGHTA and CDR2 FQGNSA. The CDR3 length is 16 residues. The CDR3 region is CASSSMTGGSNYGYTF. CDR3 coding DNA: TGTGCCAGCAGCTCAATGACAGGGGGTTCTAACTATGGCTACACCTTC.

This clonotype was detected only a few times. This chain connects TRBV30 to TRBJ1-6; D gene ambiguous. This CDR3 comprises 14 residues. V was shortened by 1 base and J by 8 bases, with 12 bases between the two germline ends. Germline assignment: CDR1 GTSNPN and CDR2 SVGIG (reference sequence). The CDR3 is CAWSERAWDSPLHF. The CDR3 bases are TGTGCCTGGAGTGAACGGGCGTGGGATTCACCCCTCCACTTT.

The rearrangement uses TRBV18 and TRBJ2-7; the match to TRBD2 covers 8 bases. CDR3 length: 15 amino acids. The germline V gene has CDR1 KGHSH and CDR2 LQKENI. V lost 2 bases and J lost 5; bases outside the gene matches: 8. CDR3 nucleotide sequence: TGTGCCAGCTCACCAGCTAGCGGGCACGGGCACGAGCAGTACTTC. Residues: CASSPASGHGHEQYF.

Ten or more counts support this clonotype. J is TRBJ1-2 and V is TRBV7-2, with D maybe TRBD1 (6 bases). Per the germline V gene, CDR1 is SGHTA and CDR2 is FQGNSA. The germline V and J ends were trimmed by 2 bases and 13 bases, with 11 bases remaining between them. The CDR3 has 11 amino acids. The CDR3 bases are TGTGCCAGCAGCTTACAGGGGATACGCACCTTC. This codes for CASSLQGIRTF.

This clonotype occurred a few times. The CDR3 nucleotides are TGTGCCAGCAGCTTAGCTGGGCAAACGTCGGCAGATACGCAGTATTTT. Translation: CASSLAGQTSADTQYF. The V call is TRBV7-6, the J call TRBJ2-3; D is undetermined. Germline values: CDR1 SGHVS, CDR2 FNYEAQ. The CDR3 runs to 16 residues. V was shortened by 0 bases and J by 4 bases, with 14 bases between the two germline ends.

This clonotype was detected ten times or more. The CDR3 reads CASSLRRDSNQPQHF. In DNA form, the CDR3 reads TGTGCCAGCAGCTTAAGACGGGATAGCAATCAGCCCCAGCATTTT. The V gene is TRBV7-8, the J gene TRBJ1-5; D uncertain. Trimming took off 2 bases at V and 0 bases at J, with 8 bases between the two ends. In germline, CDR1 is SGHVS, CDR2 FQNEAQ. The CDR3 is made up of 15 amino acids.

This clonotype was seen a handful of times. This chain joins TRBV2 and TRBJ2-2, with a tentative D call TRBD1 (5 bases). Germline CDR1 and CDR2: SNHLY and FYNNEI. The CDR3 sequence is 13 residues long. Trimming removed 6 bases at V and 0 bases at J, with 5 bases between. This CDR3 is CASRQANTGELFF. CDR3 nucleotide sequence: TGTGCCAGCAGACAGGCGAACACCGGGGAGCTGTTTTTT. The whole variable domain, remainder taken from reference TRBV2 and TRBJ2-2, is EPEVTQTPSHQVTQMGQEVILRCVPISNHLYFYWYRQILGQKVEFLVSFYNNEISEKSEIFDDQFSVERPDGSNFTLKIRSTKLEDSAMYFCASRQANTGELFFGEGSRLTVL.

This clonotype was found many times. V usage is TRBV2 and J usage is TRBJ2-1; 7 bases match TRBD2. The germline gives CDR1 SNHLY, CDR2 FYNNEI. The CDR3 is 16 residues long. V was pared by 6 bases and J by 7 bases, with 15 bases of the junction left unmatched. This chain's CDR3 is CASSVSGMRGKNEQFF. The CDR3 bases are TGTGCCAGCAGCGTCAGCGGGATGCGGGGTAAAAATGAGCAGTTCTTC.

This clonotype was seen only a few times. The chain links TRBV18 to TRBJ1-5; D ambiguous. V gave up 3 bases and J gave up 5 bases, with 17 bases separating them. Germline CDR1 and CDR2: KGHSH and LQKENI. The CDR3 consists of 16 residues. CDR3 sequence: CASSPNSVVIDQPQHF. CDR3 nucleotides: TGTGCCAGCTCACCCAACTCGGTGGTTATAGATCAGCCCCAGCATTTT.

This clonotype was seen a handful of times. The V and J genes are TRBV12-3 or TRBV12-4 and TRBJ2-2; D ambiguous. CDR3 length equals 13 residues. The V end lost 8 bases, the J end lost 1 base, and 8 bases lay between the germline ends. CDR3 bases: TGTGCCAGCGCCCGGCAGAACACCGGGGAGCTGTTTTTT. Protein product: CASARQNTGELFF.

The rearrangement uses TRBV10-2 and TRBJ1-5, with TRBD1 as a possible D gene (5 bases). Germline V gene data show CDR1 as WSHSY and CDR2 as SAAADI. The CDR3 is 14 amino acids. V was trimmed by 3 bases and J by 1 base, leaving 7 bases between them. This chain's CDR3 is CASSDAGSNQPQHF. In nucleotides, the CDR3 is TGCGCCAGCAGTGATGCAGGGAGCAATCAGCCCCAGCATTTT.

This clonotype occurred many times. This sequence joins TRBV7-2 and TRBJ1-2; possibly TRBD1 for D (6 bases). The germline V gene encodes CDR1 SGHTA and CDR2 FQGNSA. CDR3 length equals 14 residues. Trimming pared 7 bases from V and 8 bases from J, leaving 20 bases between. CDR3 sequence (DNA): TGTGCCAGCACAGAAAAAACAGGGACGAGAGGCTACACCTTC. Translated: CASTEKTGTRGYTF. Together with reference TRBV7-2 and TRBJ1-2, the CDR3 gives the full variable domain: GAGVSQSPSNKVTEKGKDVELRCDPISGHTALYWYRQSLGQGLEFLIYFQGNSAPDKSGLPSDRFSAERTGGSVSTLTIQRTQQEDSAVYLCASTEKTGTRGYTFGSGTRLTVV.

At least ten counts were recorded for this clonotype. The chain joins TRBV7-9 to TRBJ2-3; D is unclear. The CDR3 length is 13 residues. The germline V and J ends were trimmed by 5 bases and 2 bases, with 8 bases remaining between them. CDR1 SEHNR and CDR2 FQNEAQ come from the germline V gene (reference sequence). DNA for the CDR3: TGTGCCAGCAGCGGACGGGCCACAGATACGCAGTATTTT. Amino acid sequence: CASSGRATDTQYF.

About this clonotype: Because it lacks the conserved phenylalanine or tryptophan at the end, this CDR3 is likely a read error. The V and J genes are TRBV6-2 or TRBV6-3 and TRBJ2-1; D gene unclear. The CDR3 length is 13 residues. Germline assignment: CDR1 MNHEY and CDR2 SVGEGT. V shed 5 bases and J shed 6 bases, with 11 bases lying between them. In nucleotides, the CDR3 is TGTGCCAGCAGTATGGATTGGGGCAATGAGCAGTTCTCC. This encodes CASSMDWGNEQFS.

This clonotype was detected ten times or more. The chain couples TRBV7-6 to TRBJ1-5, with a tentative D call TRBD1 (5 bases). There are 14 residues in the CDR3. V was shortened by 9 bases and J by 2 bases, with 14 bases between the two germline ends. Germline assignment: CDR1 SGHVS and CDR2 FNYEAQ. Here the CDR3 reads CARPGGKCNQPQHF. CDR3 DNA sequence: TGTGCCAGACCGGGGGGGAAGTGCAATCAGCCCCAGCATTTT.

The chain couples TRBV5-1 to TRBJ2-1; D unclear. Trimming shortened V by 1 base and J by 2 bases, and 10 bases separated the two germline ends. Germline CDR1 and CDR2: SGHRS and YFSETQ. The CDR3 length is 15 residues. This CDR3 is CASSLSSATYNEQFF. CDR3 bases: TGCGCCAGCAGCTTGTCGTCAGCCACCTACAATGAGCAGTTCTTC.